A single sample is the source of the 17 T cell receptor beta chains below, sequenced in a study of T-cell reconstitution after alpha-beta-depleted transplantation in children. Construction of the TCRbeta library involved unique molecular identifiers. TCRdb re-called the PCR reads with MiXCR, one entry per CDR3 protein. This table has roughly 100,000 distinct CDR3 sequences, under 7% appearing once. The sample here was PBMCs, mostly from graft donor cells, taken 60 days after TCRalphabeta/CD19-depleted stem cell transplant. These receptors all come from a female patient between 2 and 15 years old who had a stem cell transplant for Fanconi anemia, so the T cells may come from the graft donor.

This clonotype was counted only a few times. The chain is built from TRBV28 and TRBJ1-2, with TRBD1 matching over 8 bases. The CDR3 length is 18 residues. J lost 5 bases, V lost 2 bases, and 16 bases had no gene match. Per germline, CDR1 MDHEN and CDR2 SYDVKM. The DNA of the CDR3 is TGTGCCAGCAGTTTACCCACCGTGGACAGGGCTGGGGAGTATGGCTACACCTTC. Translating it yields CASSLPTVDRAGEYGYTF.

The table lists this clonotype with many counts. The rearrangement links TRBV28 to TRBJ2-7, with D possibly being TRBD1 or TRBD2 (6 bases each). The germline V gene encodes CDR1 MDHEN and CDR2 SYDVKM. The CDR3 has 14 amino acids. V was trimmed by 6 bases and J by 1 base, leaving 13 bases between them. Here the CDR3 DNA reads TGTGCCAGCAGGTCAGGGGAGGTATCCTACGAGCAGTACTTC. Its translation: CASRSGEVSYEQYF.

This clonotype is deemed medium-sized (0.01 to 0.1%). The chain couples TRBV4-2 to TRBJ1-6; a weak D match, TRBD1 (5 bases). This CDR3 contains 14 residues. V was cut by 3 bases and J by 10 bases, with 13 bases left in between. From germline, CDR1 is LGHNA and CDR2 YNFKEQ. CDR3 residues: CASSQAGPYSPLHF. DNA for the CDR3: TGTGCCAGCAGCCAGGCGGGACCATACTCACCCCTCCACTTT.

This clonotype was counted a few times. The chain uses TRBV3-1 and TRBJ2-1; 7 bases line up with TRBD1. The CDR3 contains 18 residues. V dropped 2 bases and J dropped 2; count of bases not matched to a gene: 12. Per germline, CDR1 LGHDT and CDR2 YNNKEL (reference sequence). For the CDR3, the DNA is TGTGCCAGCAGCCAACCCCGGCAGGGGACAGACCCCTACAATGAGCAGTTCTTC. It specifies CASSQPRQGTDPYNEQFF.

This clonotype has a count of ten or more. The chain has TRBV27 and TRBJ2-2, with 11 bases matching TRBD2. The CDR3 has 15 amino acids. Germline V gene data show CDR1 as MNHEY and CDR2 as SMNVEV (reference sequence). With 5 bases clipped from V and 8 bases from J, the junction kept 7 bases outside the gene matches. CDR3 residues: CASSTSGSSKGELFF. DNA of the CDR3: TGTGCCAGCAGTACTAGCGGGAGTTCAAAGGGGGAGCTGTTTTTT.

In this sample, this clonotype turned up a few times. This rearrangement joins TRBV7-3 to TRBJ1-1, with unresolved D. Trimming removed 5 bases at V and 0 bases at J, with 13 bases between. Germline V CDR1 and CDR2: SGHTA, FQGTGA. This CDR3 region has 15 residues. CDR3 loop: CASSPQYGMNTEAFF. The DNA for the CDR3 is TGTGCCAGCAGCCCGCAATACGGGATGAACACTGAAGCTTTCTTT.

In this sample, this clonotype turned up many times. The V and J genes are TRBV28 and TRBJ1-5; maybe TRBD1 (6 bases). Trimming left V 3 bases short and J 2 bases short, with 14 bases between. Germline CDR1 is MDHEN and CDR2 is SYDVKM. This CDR3 is built from 16 residues. The DNA for the CDR3 is TGTGCCAGCAGTTTTTGGGGGCGCGTGGGCAATCAGCCCCAGCATTTT. Its protein is CASSFWGRVGNQPQHF.

The V call is TRBV5-1, the J call TRBJ1-1; TRBD1 aligns across 8 bases. Germline values: CDR1 SGHRS, CDR2 YFSETQ. This CDR3 spans 17 amino acids. V lost 4 bases, J lost 4 bases, and 15 bases stayed unmatched. CDR3 amino acids: CASSTRDRSILGTEAFF. As DNA, the CDR3 is TGCGCCAGCAGCACCCGGGACAGGTCAATCTTGGGCACTGAAGCTTTCTTT.

In regard to this clonotype: The germline gene is not matched at one end of the junction; a read error may be the cause. The chain has TRBV20-1 and TRBJ1-4; the D is unclear. The CDR3 is 12 amino acids. Germline loops: CDR1 DFQATT, CDR2 SNEGSKA (reference sequence). This chain's CDR3 is CSVRRRNEKLFF. The CDR3 DNA reads TGCAGTGTTAGAAGACGGAATGAAAAACTGTTTTTT.

The chain recombines TRBV15 with TRBJ2-1; perhaps TRBD2 as D (5 bases). Germline CDR1 and CDR2: LNHNV and YYDKDF (reference sequence). The V gene lost 3 bases and the J gene lost 5 bases, with 14 bases spanning the gap. This CDR3 contains 15 residues. In DNA, the CDR3 is TGTGCCACCAGCAGGGCCAGAGGGCTACACAATGAGCAGTTCTTC. It encodes CATSRARGLHNEQFF. Complete variable domain (other parts from reference TRBV15 and TRBJ2-1): DAMVIQNPRYQVTQFGKPVTLSCSQTLNHNVMYWYQQKSSQAPKLLFHYYDKDFNNEADTPDNFQSRRPNTSFCFLDIRSPGLGDTAMYLCATSRARGLHNEQFFGPGTRLTVL.

Many counts were recorded for this clonotype. This rearrangement joins TRBV12-3 or TRBV12-4 to TRBJ2-7, with TRBD2 identical over 14 bases. This CDR3 is 17 amino acids long. The ends lost 3 bases at V and 1 base at J; junction bases unmatched: 5. DNA of the CDR3: TGTGCCAGCAGTTTGGGCAGGACTAGCGGGAGGTCCTACGAGCAGTACTTC. This sequence encodes CASSLGRTSGRSYEQYF.

This clonotype has ten or more counts. J is TRBJ2-1 and V is TRBV9; 8 nucleotides agree with TRBD1. The CDR3 extends over 16 amino acids. CDR1 is SGDLS, CDR2 YYNGEE, per germline. J lost 1 base, V lost 4 bases, and 7 bases had no gene match. The CDR3: CASSPKTGVSYNEQFF. DNA of the CDR3: TGTGCCAGCAGCCCAAAGACAGGGGTGTCCTACAATGAGCAGTTCTTC. Filled out from reference TRBV9 and TRBJ2-1, the complete variable domain reads DSGVTQTPKHLITATGQRVTLRCSPRSGDLSVYWYQQSLDQGLQFLIQYYNGEERAKGNILERFSAQQFPDLHSELNLSSLELGDSALYFCASSPKTGVSYNEQFFGPGTRLTVL.

The rearrangement links TRBV1 to TRBJ2-2; TRBD2, the table's D call, lacks a check against the DNA. TRBV1 is a listed pseudogene. This CDR3 region has 21 residues. The CDR3 here is CTSSQPGISSGGAPNTGELFF. The CDR3 nucleotides read TGCACCAGCAGCCAACCCGGGATCTCTAGCGGGGGGGCCCCGAACACCGGGGAGCTGTTTTTT.

The chain links TRBV5-1 to TRBJ1-6; 7 nucleotides line up with TRBD1. CDR1 and CDR2 from the germline V gene are SGHRS and YFSETQ. Trimming took 2 bases from V and 8 from J; bases not matched to a gene: 10. This CDR3 contains 16 residues. CDR3 residues: CASSFGGTAGDSPLHF. DNA of the CDR3: TGCGCCAGCAGCTTTGGGGGGACAGCGGGGGATTCACCCCTCCACTTT. Variable domain in full (rest from reference TRBV5-1 and TRBJ1-6): KAGVTQTPRYLIKTRGQQVTLSCSPISGHRSVSWYQQTPGQGLQFLFEYFSETQRNKGNFPGRFSGRQFSNSRSEMNVSTLELGDSALYLCASSFGGTAGDSPLHFGNGTRLTVT.

There are a few counts of this clonotype. V is TRBV4-1 and J is TRBJ1-1, with D possibly matching TRBD1 (6 bases). V was trimmed by 0 bases and J by 5 bases, leaving 7 bases between them. The CDR3 runs 13 residues. CDR1 is MGHRA and CDR2 is YSYEKL in the germline V gene. The CDR3 spells CASSQEQGTEAFF. Here the CDR3 DNA reads TGCGCCAGCAGCCAAGAACAGGGTACTGAAGCTTTCTTT.

In its sample, this clonotype was seen many times. The V gene is TRBV18, the J gene TRBJ2-7; 9 nucleotides line up with TRBD2. V was clipped by 3 bases and J by 5 bases; unmatched bases: 2. The CDR3 is 13 amino acids. Germline V CDR1 and CDR2: KGHSH, LQKENI. This CDR3 is CASSPGTSNEQYF. CDR3 nucleotides: TGTGCCAGCTCACCCGGGACTAGCAACGAGCAGTACTTC.

The chain couples TRBV7-9 to TRBJ1-2, with D unclear. Germline loops: CDR1 SEHNR, CDR2 FQNEAQ (reference sequence). CDR3 length: 16 amino acids. The V end lost 2 bases, the J end lost 6 bases, and 19 bases lay between the germline ends. The CDR3 reads CASSLHPGIPLDGYTF. The CDR3 DNA reads TGTGCCAGCAGCTTACACCCCGGGATACCCCTCGATGGCTACACCTTC.